Listed here are 5 T cell receptor beta chains from one sample, sequenced in a study of T cell changes during pregnancy in multiple sclerosis. The table came from immunoSEQ multiplex PCR; TCRdb's copy has only in-frame clones and leaves some out. Counted here are 45,000 to 55,000 clones, approximately 90% occurring once; the ten biggest clones make up 1.9%. Specimen: peripheral blood, collected in the first trimester of pregnancy. The receptors were gathered from a female donor with multiple sclerosis, enrolled in a pregnancy study.

The chain employs TRBV7-4 and TRBJ2-7; TRBD1 agrees at 9 bases. The ends lost 5 bases at V and 6 bases at J; junction bases unmatched: 23. CDR3 length equals 19 residues. CDR1 and CDR2 (germline): SGHVT, SQSDAQ. The CDR3 region is CASSHMARAKDRGQGEQYF. DNA of the CDR3: TGTGCCAGCAGCCATATGGCAAGGGCGAAGGACAGGGGTCAGGGCGAGCAGTACTTC.

This sequence joins TRBV5-4 and TRBJ1-2; 7 bases are shared with TRBD1. Germline V gene sequence: CDR1 SGHNT, CDR2 YYREEE (reference sequence). The CDR3 extends over 14 amino acids. Unmatched junction bases numbered 6, after V lost 3 bases and J lost 4 bases. Written as DNA, the CDR3 is TGTGCCAGCAGCTCCAACAGGGGTCTCTATGGCTACACCTTC. Its translation is CASSSNRGLYGYTF.

J is TRBJ2-1 and V is TRBV15, with D maybe TRBD2 (7 bases). The germline V gene encodes CDR1 LNHNV and CDR2 YYDKDF (reference sequence). The CDR3 extends over 14 amino acids. The V end lost 7 bases, the J end lost 8 bases, and 18 bases lay between the germline ends. The CDR3: CATNLGGALDEQFF. CDR3 coding DNA: TGTGCCACCAACTTAGGGGGGGCCTTGGATGAGCAGTTCTTC.

The V and J genes are TRBV11-1 and TRBJ1-4; D is undetermined. CDR1 and CDR2 from the germline V gene are SGHAT and FQDESV (reference sequence). V lost 5 bases to trimming and J lost 8 bases, with 18 bases between them. The length of the CDR3 is 15 residues. The CDR3 loop reads CASSRTPIGGEKLFF. DNA of the CDR3: TGTGCCAGCAGCCGGACCCCTATTGGAGGCGAAAAACTGTTTTTT.

J is TRBJ1-1 and V is TRBV4-1; D is unclear. The V end lost 4 bases, the J end lost 8 bases, and 17 bases lay between the germline ends. The CDR3 totals 14 residues. Germline CDR1 and CDR2: MGHRA and YSYEKL. This CDR3 is CASSPSGRLQEAFF. CDR3 nucleotide sequence: TGCGCCAGCAGCCCCTCCGGGAGGTTACAGGAAGCTTTCTTT.